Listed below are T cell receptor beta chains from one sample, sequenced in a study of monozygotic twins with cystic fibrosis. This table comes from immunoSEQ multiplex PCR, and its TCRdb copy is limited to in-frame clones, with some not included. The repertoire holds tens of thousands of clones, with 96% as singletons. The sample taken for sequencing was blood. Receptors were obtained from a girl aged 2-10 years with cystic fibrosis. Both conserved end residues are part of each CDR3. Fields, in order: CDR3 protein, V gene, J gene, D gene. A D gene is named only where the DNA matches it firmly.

CDR3: CASSYGLNGELFF; V: TRBV7-9; J: TRBJ2-2; D: NA
CDR3: CASSLSPGQEETQYF; V: TRBV25-1; J: TRBJ2-5; D: TRBD1
CDR3: CASSEGDSQETQYF; V: TRBV2; J: TRBJ2-5; D: NA
CDR3: CASSLGPRLNTEAFF; V: TRBV5-4; J: TRBJ1-1; D: NA
CDR3: CASSLSLGETQYF; V: TRBV13; J: TRBJ2-5; D: NA
CDR3: CASSLQSRRGEKLFF; V: TRBV6-5; J: TRBJ1-4; D: NA
CDR3: CASSLSRVNEQFF; V: TRBV7-7; J: TRBJ2-1; D: NA
CDR3: CASSYGPGSNTEAFF; V: TRBV7-2; J: TRBJ1-1; D: NA
CDR3: CASSPRTGGGEQFF; V: TRBV9; J: TRBJ2-1; D: NA
CDR3: CASSLEGLVTHEQYF; V: TRBV7-2; J: TRBJ2-7; D: TRBD2
CDR3: CAISTGSLVEAFF; V: TRBV10-3; J: TRBJ1-1; D: NA
CDR3: CASSLVGSSGEQYF; V: TRBV7-9; J: TRBJ2-7; D: NA
CDR3: CAWRAGLQNTEAFF; V: TRBV30; J: TRBJ1-1; D: NA
CDR3: CASSRTTSSSYNEQFF; V: TRBV5-1; J: TRBJ2-1; D: NA
CDR3: CSGGGLLNTEAFF; V: TRBV29-1; J: TRBJ1-1; D: NA
CDR3: CASSTGQGTNTEAFF; V: TRBV5-1; J: TRBJ1-1; D: TRBD1
CDR3: CASSLDRNVLNTEAFF; V: TRBV5-4; J: TRBJ1-1; D: NA
CDR3: CASSYRTSGRVTQYF; V: TRBV6-5; J: TRBJ2-5; D: TRBD2
CDR3: CASSSPTDDNGYTF; V: TRBV7-9; J: TRBJ1-2; D: NA
CDR3: CAWSVRVGRNTIYF; V: TRBV30; J: TRBJ1-3; D: NA
CDR3: CASSQGRQTNTEAFF; V: TRBV4-1; J: TRBJ1-1; D: NA
CDR3: CASSGQTSYEQYF; V: TRBV2; J: TRBJ2-7; D: NA
CDR3: CASSLRTDLYGYTF; V: TRBV5-4; J: TRBJ1-2; D: NA
CDR3: CASSLWTSGSADTQYF; V: TRBV5-4; J: TRBJ2-3; D: TRBD2
CDR3: CSVEGGTSGSPNEQFF; V: TRBV29-1; J: TRBJ2-1; D: TRBD2
CDR3: CAISNRGAYEQYF; V: TRBV10-3; J: TRBJ2-7; D: TRBD2
CDR3: CASSQELTGIQPQHF; V: TRBV4-1; J: TRBJ1-5; D: NA
CDR3: CASSLRFGYEQYF; V: TRBV27; J: TRBJ2-7; D: NA
CDR3: CASSFGNSGNTIYF; V: TRBV5-1; J: TRBJ1-3; D: NA
CDR3: CASRGQLLNQPQHF; V: TRBV6-1; J: TRBJ1-5; D: TRBD1
CDR3: CSAKGPEAFF; V: TRBV20-1; J: TRBJ1-1; D: NA
CDR3: CASSHREPVMSTDTQYF; V: TRBV5-8; J: TRBJ2-3; D: NA
CDR3: CASRQGWGDYGYTF; V: TRBV9; J: TRBJ1-2; D: NA
CDR3: CASSSPYTGELFF; V: TRBV5-1; J: TRBJ2-2; D: NA
CDR3: CASSIMDEAFF; V: TRBV19; J: TRBJ1-1; D: NA
CDR3: CASSAVLFNRGTEAFF; V: TRBV6-6; J: TRBJ1-1; D: NA
CDR3: CASSDPKITTGQPYGYTF; V: TRBV9; J: TRBJ1-2; D: NA
CDR3: CATSKGGAVSNYGYTF; V: TRBV15; J: TRBJ1-2; D: NA
CDR3: CASSFGRNYEQYF; V: TRBV27; J: TRBJ2-7; D: NA
CDR3: CAIRGTVNEKLFF; V: TRBV10-3; J: TRBJ1-4; D: TRBD1
CDR3: CASSEEAGGSYEQYF; V: TRBV6-1; J: TRBJ2-7; D: TRBD1
CDR3: CAWSPPGLSNTEAFF; V: TRBV30; J: TRBJ1-1; D: NA
CDR3: CASSPQGNEQYF; V: TRBV5-6; J: TRBJ2-7; D: NA